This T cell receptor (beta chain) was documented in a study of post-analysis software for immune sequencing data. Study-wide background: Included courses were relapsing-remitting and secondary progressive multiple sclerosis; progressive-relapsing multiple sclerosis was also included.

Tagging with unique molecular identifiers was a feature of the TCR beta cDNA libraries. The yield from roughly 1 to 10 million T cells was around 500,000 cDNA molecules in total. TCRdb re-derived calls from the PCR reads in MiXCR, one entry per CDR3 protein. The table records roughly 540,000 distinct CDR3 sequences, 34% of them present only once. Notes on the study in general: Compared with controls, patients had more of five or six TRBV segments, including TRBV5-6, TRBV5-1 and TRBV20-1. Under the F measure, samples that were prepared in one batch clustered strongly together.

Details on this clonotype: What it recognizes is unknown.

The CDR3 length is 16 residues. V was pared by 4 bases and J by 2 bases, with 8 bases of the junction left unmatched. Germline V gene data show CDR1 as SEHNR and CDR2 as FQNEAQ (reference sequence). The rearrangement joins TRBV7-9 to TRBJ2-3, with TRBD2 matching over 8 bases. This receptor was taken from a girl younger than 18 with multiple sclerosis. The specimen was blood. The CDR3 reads CASSSSPGGNTDTQYF. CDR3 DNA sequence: TGTGCCAGCAGCTCCTCCCCGGGGGGGAACACAGATACGCAGTATTTT.